This is a list of T cell receptor beta chains from one sample in a study of blood T cells in healthy people across ages. TCRdb re-called the 5' RACE reads through MiXCR, storing one row per CDR3 protein. Here the sample spans about 1.8 million distinct CDR3 sequences, about 49% being singletons. The specimen sequenced was blood. Source of these receptors: a woman in her thirties or forties in good health. Both conserved end residues are trimmed from each CDR3. The order of the fields is CDR3 protein, V gene, J gene.

ASSPSAEQF	TRBV12-3/TRBV12-4	TRBJ2-1
ASSSSGTGTSRLLEAF	TRBV5-1	TRBJ1-1
ASSLEGGSGTDTQY	TRBV7-6	TRBJ2-3
ASRPGTGNWDEQF	TRBV7-9	TRBJ2-1
ASSRLDGGFTYNEQF	TRBV11-2	TRBJ2-1
SVGTGGVYTQY	TRBV29-1	TRBJ2-3
ASRRLPPGLAGGCSYEQY	TRBV7-3	TRBJ2-7
SARRGGTVSYEQY	TRBV20-1	TRBJ2-7
SALRTENYGYT	TRBV20-1	TRBJ1-2
SVGPGLQGNEQF	TRBV29-1	TRBJ2-1
ASSYSMASGTFSYEQY	TRBV6-5	TRBJ2-7
SVGEVRLTQETQY	TRBV29-1	TRBJ2-5
ASSESKTGGLNEQF	TRBV10-1	TRBJ2-1
SAGANAGYGYT	TRBV20-1	TRBJ1-2
SARSGVGSPLH	TRBV20-1	TRBJ1-6
ASSSDRRRNQPQH	TRBV6-5	TRBJ1-5